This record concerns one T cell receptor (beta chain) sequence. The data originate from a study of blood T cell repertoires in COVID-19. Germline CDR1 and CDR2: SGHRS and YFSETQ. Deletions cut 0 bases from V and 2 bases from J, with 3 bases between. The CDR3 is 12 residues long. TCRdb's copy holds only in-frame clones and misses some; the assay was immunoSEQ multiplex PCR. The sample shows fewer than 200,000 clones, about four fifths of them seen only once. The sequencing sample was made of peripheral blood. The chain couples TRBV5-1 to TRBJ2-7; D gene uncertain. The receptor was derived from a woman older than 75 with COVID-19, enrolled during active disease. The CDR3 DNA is TGCGCCAGCAGCTTGGGTACCTACGAGCAGTACTTC. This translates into CASSLGTYEQYF.